The 8 T cell receptor beta chains below were found in one sample sequenced in a study of long-term antiretroviral therapy in people with HIV. Samples were assayed with immunoSEQ v3.0 at survey level. Here immunoSEQ multiplex PCR was the method, and the copy in TCRdb shows in-frame clones only, minus some. Of about 39,000 clones in the sample, around 88% were seen once. The specimen comprised unsorted PBMCs, sampled just before starting antiretroviral therapy. All receptors come from a woman aged 18-30 years with HIV.

The chain joins TRBV18 to TRBJ1-5; D gene ambiguous. Germline assignment: CDR1 KGHSH and CDR2 LQKENI. This CDR3 contains 15 residues. The V and J ends lost 0 bases and 4 bases respectively, with 10 bases between them. CDR3 coding DNA: TGTGCCAGCTCACCACCGTCCCCAGAAAATCAGCCCCAGCATTTT. Its protein product is CASSPPSPENQPQHF.

V is TRBV27 and J is TRBJ1-5, with D possibly being TRBD1 (5 bases). Trimming removed 3 bases at V and 5 bases at J, with 11 bases between. Germline lookup yields CDR1 MNHEY and CDR2 SMNVEV (reference sequence). CDR3 size: 14 residues. CDR3 coding DNA: TGTGCCAGCAGTTTGGGGGGTGTTTATCAGCCCCAGCATTTT. Residues: CASSLGGVYQPQHF.

The CDR3 region has the DNA TGTGCCAGCAGTCCCCGGGGTGGCGGTATGAACACTGAAGCTTTCTTT. Residues: CASSPRGGGMNTEAFF. This rearrangement joins TRBV6-8 to TRBJ1-1, with unresolved D. The CDR3 extends over 16 amino acids. CDR1 is MNHGY, CDR2 SAAAGT, per germline. Trimming shortened V by 5 bases and J by 0 bases, and 16 bases separated the two germline ends.

The CDR3 DNA is TGCGCCAGCAGCTTGGCCCTGGGATTAACAGATACGCAGTATTTT. Its protein product is CASSLALGLTDTQYF. V is TRBV5-1 and J is TRBJ2-3; no definite D call. This CDR3 has 15 amino acids. Trimming cost V 0 bases and J 3 bases, with 11 bases left between them. Per germline, CDR1 SGHRS and CDR2 YFSETQ. The variable domain in full, completed from reference TRBV5-1 and TRBJ2-3, reads KAGVTQTPRYLIKTRGQQVTLSCSPISGHRSVSWYQQTPGQGLQFLFEYFSETQRNKGNFPGRFSGRQFSNSRSEMNVSTLELGDSALYLCASSLALGLTDTQYFGPGTRLTVL.

CDR3 amino acids: CASSVEGLAGVDVDEQFF. For the CDR3, the DNA is TGTGCCAGCAGCGTAGAGGGACTAGCGGGAGTTGATGTGGATGAGCAGTTCTTC. The chain employs TRBV9 and TRBJ2-1; TRBD2 agrees at 14 bases. CDR1 is SGDLS and CDR2 is YYNGEE in the germline V gene. V trimming: 0 bases; J trimming: 8 bases; junction bases outside the gene matches: 10. The CDR3 contains 18 residues.

The chain carries TRBV7-2 and TRBJ2-7; 8 nucleotides line up with TRBD1. With V trimmed by 1 base and J by 1 base, 3 bases remained unmatched. The CDR3 length is 15 residues. Germline CDR1 is SGHTA and CDR2 is FQGNSA. The CDR3 sequence: CASSLVTGESYEQYF. DNA of the CDR3: TGTGCCAGCAGCTTAGTGACAGGGGAGTCCTACGAGCAGTACTTC.

The CDR3 DNA follows: TGTGCCAGCATCCGACGGGGAGGGAACACTGAAGCTTTCTTT. Translating it yields CASIRRGGNTEAFF. V gene TRBV28 combines with J gene TRBJ1-1; the D is unclear. Trimming pared 7 bases from V and 1 base from J, leaving 13 bases between. The CDR3 is made up of 14 amino acids. Germline V gene data show CDR1 as MDHEN and CDR2 as SYDVKM.

Details on this clone: Germline and junction disagree at one end, which may indicate a read error. V usage is TRBV27 and J usage is TRBJ2-7; TRBD1 or TRBD2 may be the D gene (5 bases each). Germline V gene lookup returns CDR1 MNHEY and CDR2 SMNVEV (reference sequence). The CDR3 loop spans 13 amino acids. In nucleotides, the CDR3 is TGTGCCACCAGTCAGGGCGAGGGGTACGAGCAGTACTTC. This encodes CATSQGEGYEQYF.